This TCR beta chain came from a study of OX40 agonist ivuxolimab in advanced cancers. Libraries were prepared by immunoSEQ multiplex PCR; TCRdb keeps only in-frame clonotypes and omits some of them. This table holds 84,000 or so clones, 90% to 95% found once. Looked up from germline, CDR1 is ENHRY and CDR2 is SYGVKD. The length of the CDR3 is 13 residues. J was trimmed by 8 bases and V by 11 bases; bases with no gene match: 10. This TCR came from an adult with an advanced solid tumor such as melanoma, head and neck, liver or kidney cancer. This chain joins TRBV10-3 and TRBJ2-1, with 9 bases lining up with TRBD1. The source was CD4+ or CD8+ T cells sorted from blood, collected in a trial of the OX40 agonist ivuxolimab. CDR3 protein: CAVSRDRVDEQFF. The DNA for the CDR3 is TGTGCCGTGTCCCGGGACAGGGTCGATGAGCAGTTCTTC.